This TCR beta chain stems from a study of identical twins. Broader study findings: Excess sharing between twins was weaker in beta out-of-frame sequences.

In this sample, this clonotype turned up a few times. Its target is unknown. In TCRdb, the 5' RACE reads were re-called with MiXCR into one record per CDR3 protein. The table has just over 500,000 distinct CDR3 sequences, 20% to 25% seen once; the top ten hold 0.91%. Another study also made use of these data, one on T cells expressing NK-cell markers. This second study says: The sequencing cohort of eight donors included seven HCMV-seropositive individuals and one seronegative individual. Researchers report these clonotypes also headed the CD3+CD56-NKG2C+ fraction in four donors.

The TCR sequence derives from a woman younger than 35 in good health. Input material: CD4+ T cells sorted from blood.

The chain's CDR3 is CSARRQGTNTEAFF. CDR3 sequence (DNA): TGCAGTGCTAGGAGACAGGGGACAAACACTGAAGCTTTCTTT. The genes are TRBV20-1 and TRBJ1-1, with TRBD1 identical over 8 bases. Germline trimming cut 3 bases from V and 2 bases from J; bases unmatched to any gene: 5. The CDR3 extends over 14 amino acids. Germline V gene lookup returns CDR1 DFQATT and CDR2 SNEGSKA (reference sequence).